Each of the 2 T cell receptor beta chains below was sequenced from the same sample in a study of vaccination and CD4 T cells after COVID-19. For these TCRs, the target antigens are not known. CD4+ T cells that had been cultured provided DNA sequenced with the Oncomine TCR Beta short-read assay. TCRdb re-called the PCR reads through MiXCR, storing one row per CDR3 protein. The sample contains 15,000 to 25,000 distinct CDR3 sequences, 45% to 55% of which appear only once. Documented treatment: roughly 11-day PBMC culture with coronavirus spike peptide pools or control peptides (ViraFEST assay). The sequenced sample was CD4+ T cells from blood, cultured in vitro. These receptors were obtained from a human donor who had recovered from COVID-19.

The V call is TRBV20-1, the J call TRBJ1-1; tentative D call: TRBD1 (5 bases). CDR3 size: 15 residues. In germline, CDR1 is DFQATT, CDR2 SNEGSKA (reference sequence). Trimming pared 2 bases from V and 0 bases from J, leaving 13 bases between. The DNA of the CDR3 is TGCAGTGCTAGACCGGTGGGACTGATGAACACTGAAGCTTTCTTT. The encoded protein is CSARPVGLMNTEAFF.

The chain employs TRBV27 and TRBJ1-1; a possible D gene is TRBD1 (6 bases). Trimming left V 5 bases short and J 7 bases short, with 14 bases between. CDR1 and CDR2 from the germline V gene are MNHEY and SMNVEV (reference sequence). The CDR3 is 13 amino acids. The CDR3 DNA follows: TGTGCCAGCAGTCCGCAGGGGTTCATTGAAGCTTTCTTT. It encodes CASSPQGFIEAFF.